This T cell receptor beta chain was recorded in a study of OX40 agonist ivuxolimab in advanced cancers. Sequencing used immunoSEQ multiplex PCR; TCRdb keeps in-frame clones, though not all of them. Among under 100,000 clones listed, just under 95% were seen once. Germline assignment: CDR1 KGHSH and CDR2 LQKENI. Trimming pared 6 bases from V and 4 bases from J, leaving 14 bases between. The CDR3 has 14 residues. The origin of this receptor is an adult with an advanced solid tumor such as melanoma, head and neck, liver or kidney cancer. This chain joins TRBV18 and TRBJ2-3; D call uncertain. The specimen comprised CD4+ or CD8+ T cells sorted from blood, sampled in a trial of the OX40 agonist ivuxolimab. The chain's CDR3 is CASSLGPRADTQYF. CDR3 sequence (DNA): TGTGCCAGCTCCCTCGGACCTAGGGCAGATACGCAGTATTTT.